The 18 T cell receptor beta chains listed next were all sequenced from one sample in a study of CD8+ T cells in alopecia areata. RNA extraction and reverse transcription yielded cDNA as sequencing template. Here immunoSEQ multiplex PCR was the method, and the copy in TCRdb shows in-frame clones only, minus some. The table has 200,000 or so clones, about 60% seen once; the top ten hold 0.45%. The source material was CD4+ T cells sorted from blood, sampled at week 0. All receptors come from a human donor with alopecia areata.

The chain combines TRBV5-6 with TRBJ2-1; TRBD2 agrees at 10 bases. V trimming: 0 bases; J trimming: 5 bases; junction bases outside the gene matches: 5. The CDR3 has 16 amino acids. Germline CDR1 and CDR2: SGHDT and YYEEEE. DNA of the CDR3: TGTGCCAGCAGCTTGGTAGCTAGCGGGGGTCACAATGAGCAGTTCTTC. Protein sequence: CASSLVASGGHNEQFF.

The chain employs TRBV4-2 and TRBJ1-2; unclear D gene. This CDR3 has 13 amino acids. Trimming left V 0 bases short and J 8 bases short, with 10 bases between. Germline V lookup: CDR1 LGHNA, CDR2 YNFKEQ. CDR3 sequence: CASSQDRREGYTF. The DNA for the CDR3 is TGTGCCAGCAGCCAAGATCGTCGGGAGGGCTACACCTTC.

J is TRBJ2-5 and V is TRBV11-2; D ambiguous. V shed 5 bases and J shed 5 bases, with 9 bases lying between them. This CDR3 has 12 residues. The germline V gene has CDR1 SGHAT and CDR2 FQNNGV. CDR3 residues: CASSPAKETQYF. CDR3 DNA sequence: TGTGCCAGCAGCCCCGCCAAGGAGACCCAGTACTTC.

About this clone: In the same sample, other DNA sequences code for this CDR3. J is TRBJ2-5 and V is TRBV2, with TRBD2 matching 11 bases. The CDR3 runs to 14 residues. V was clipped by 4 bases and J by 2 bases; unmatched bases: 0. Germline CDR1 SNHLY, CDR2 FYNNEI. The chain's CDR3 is CASSGTSGQETQYF. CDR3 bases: TGTGCCAGCAGTGGGACTAGCGGGCAAGAGACCCAGTACTTC.

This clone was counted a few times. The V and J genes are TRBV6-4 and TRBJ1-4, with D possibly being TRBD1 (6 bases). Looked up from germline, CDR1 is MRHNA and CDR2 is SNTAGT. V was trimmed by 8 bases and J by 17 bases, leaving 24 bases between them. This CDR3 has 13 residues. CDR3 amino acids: CASASTDSTPRFF. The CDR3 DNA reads TGTGCCAGCGCATCTACGGACAGTACCCCGAGATTTTTT.

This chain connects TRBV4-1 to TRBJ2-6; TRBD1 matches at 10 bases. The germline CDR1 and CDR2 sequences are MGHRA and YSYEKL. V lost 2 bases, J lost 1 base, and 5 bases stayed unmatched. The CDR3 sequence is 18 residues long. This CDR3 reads CASSQRQGAGSGANVLTF. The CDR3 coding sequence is TGCGCCAGCAGCCAAAGACAGGGGGCTGGGTCTGGGGCCAACGTCCTGACTTTC.

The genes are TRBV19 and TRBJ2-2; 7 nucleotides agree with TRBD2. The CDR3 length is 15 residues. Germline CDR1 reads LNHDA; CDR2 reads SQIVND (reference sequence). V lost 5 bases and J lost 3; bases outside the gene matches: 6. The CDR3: CASSPQAGYTGELFF. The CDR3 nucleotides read TGTGCCAGTAGTCCACAAGCGGGATACACCGGGGAGCTGTTTTTT.

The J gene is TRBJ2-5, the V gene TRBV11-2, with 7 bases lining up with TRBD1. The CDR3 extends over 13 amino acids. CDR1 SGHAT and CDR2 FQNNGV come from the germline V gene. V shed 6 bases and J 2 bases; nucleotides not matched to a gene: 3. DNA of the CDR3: TGTGCCAGCAGGTTACAGGGGCAAGAGACCCAGTACTTC. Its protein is CASRLQGQETQYF. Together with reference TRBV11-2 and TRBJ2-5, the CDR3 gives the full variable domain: EAGVAQSPRYKIIEKRQSVAFWCNPISGHATLYWYQQILGQGPKLLIQFQNNGVVDDSQLPKDRFSAERLKGVDSTLKIQPAKLEDSAVYLCASRLQGQETQYFGPGTRLLVL.

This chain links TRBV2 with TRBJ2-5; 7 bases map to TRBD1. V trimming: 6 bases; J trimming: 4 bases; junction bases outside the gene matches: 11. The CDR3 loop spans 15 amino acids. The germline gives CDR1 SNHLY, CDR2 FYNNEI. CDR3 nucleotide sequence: TGTGCCAGCAGGAGGACAGGCGCTATGGGAGAGACCCAGTACTTC. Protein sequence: CASRRTGAMGETQYF.

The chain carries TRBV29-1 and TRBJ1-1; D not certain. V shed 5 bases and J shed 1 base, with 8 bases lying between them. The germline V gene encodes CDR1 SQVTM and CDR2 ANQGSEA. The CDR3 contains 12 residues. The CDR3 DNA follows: TGCAGCGTTACAAGACAGAACACTGAAGCTTTCTTT. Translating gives CSVTRQNTEAFF.

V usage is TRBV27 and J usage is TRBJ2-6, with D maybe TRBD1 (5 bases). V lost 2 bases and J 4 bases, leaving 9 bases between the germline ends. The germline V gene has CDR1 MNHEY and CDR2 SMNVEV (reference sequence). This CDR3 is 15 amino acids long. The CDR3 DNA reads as TGTGCCAGCAGTTTAGCAGGGTCCGGGGCCAACGTCCTGACTTTC. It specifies CASSLAGSGANVLTF. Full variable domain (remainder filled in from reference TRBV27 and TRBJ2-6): EAQVTQNPRYLITVTGKKLTVTCSQNMNHEYMSWYRQDPGLGLRQIYYSMNVEVTDKGDVPEGYKVSRKEKRNFPLILESPSPNQTSLYFCASSLAGSGANVLTFGAGSRLTVL.

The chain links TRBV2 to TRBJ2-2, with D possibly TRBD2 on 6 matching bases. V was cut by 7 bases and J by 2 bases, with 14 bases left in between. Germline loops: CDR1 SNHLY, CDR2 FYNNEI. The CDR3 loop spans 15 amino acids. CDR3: CASIPPRGNTGELFF. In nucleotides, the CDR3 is TGTGCCAGCATCCCCCCGCGGGGAAACACCGGGGAGCTGTTTTTT.

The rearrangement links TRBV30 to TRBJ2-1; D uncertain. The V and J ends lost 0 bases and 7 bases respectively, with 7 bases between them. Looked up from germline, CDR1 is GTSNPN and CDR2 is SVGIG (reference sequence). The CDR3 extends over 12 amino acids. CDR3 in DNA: TGTGCCTGGAGTGTAAGGCAGAATGAGCAGTTCTTC. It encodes CAWSVRQNEQFF.

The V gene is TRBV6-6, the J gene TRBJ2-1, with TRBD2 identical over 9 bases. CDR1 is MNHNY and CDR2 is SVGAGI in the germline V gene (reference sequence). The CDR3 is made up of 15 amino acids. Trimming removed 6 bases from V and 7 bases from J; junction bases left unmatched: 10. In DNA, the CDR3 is TGTGCCAGCAGCCCCGGGCTAGCGGGATTTAATGAGCAGTTCTTC. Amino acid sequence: CASSPGLAGFNEQFF.

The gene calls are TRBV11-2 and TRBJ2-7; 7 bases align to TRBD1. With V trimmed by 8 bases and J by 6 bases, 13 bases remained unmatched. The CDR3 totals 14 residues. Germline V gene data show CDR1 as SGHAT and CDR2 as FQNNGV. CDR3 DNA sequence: TGTGCCAGCCTAAGGGGGCCAGGCTCGGGCGAGCAGTACTTC. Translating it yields CASLRGPGSGEQYF.

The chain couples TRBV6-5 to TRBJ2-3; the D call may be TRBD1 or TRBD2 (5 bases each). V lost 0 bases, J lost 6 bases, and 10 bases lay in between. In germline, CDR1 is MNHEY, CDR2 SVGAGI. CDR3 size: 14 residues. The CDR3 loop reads CASSYSGVEDTQYF. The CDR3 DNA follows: TGTGCCAGCAGTTACTCGGGGGTCGAGGATACGCAGTATTTT.

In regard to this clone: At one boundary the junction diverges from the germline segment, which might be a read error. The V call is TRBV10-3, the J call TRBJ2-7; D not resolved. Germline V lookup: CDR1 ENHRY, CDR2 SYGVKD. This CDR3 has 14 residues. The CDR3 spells CASSELWSSYEQYF. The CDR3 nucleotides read TGTGCCAGCAGTGAACTGTGGAGCTCCTACGAGCAGTACTTC.

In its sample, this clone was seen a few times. CDR3 nucleotides: TGTGCCAGCAGTTTATCCCGGACAGCCAATTCTAACTATGGCTACACCTTC. Amino acid sequence: CASSLSRTANSNYGYTF. The J gene is TRBJ1-2, the V gene TRBV27, with D perhaps TRBD1 (6 bases). The CDR3 sequence is 17 residues long. With 0 bases removed from V and 0 bases from J, the gap between germline ends came to 14 bases. Germline V CDR1 and CDR2: MNHEY, SMNVEV (reference sequence).